This T cell receptor (beta chain) was sequenced during a study of T cell responses to AZD1222 COVID-19 vaccine. Study-level results: The donor group comprised mostly white British people and more females; the analysis possibly underestimated clonal diversity. The span of vaccine-associated CD4 TCRs extended across spike, with dominance at 160-218 and 743-854.

The repertoire was sequenced with immunoSEQ multiplex PCR; TCRdb's copy has only in-frame clones and lacks some. The table records around 140,000 clones, over 90% of them present only once. The CDR3 consists of 11 residues. The J segment lost 8 bases and the V segment lost 4 bases, leaving 0 bases of the junction unmatched. Per germline, CDR1 LGHNT and CDR2 FRNRAP. About this clone: Its antigen remains unidentified.

The TCR originated in an adult in good health. The chain carries TRBV12-5 and TRBJ2-3; TRBD2 matches 7 bases. This specimen was peripheral blood, taken on day 0 of AZD1222 vaccination. The CDR3 here is CASGSGGTQYF. In nucleotides, the CDR3 is TGTGCTAGTGGTTCGGGGGGTACGCAGTATTTT.